The T cell receptor beta chain under discussion was sequenced for a study of CD8 T cells in Susac syndrome. An amount of RNA that ranged from 0.5 to 1 ug was reverse transcribed with random hexamers. MiXCR, run by TCRdb on the immunoSEQ multiplex PCR reads, gives a single entry per CDR3 protein. There are some 400,000 distinct CDR3 sequences in the sample; more than 80% occur only once, and under 0.15% lies in the top ten. Trimming left V 1 base short and J 0 bases short, with 7 bases between. The CDR3 has 15 amino acids. Germline V gene sequence: CDR1 MGHRA, CDR2 YSYEKL. V is TRBV4-1 and J is TRBJ1-5, with D unclear. The sample comprised CD8+ T cells from PBMCs. The sequence was collected from a human donor with multiple sclerosis. CDR3 sequence reads: CASSQVPISNQPQHF. CDR3 nucleotides: TGCGCCAGCAGCCAAGTGCCCATTAGCAATCAGCCCCAGCATTTT.